This entry is about one T cell receptor (beta chain). This clonotype was recorded a few times. The target of this receptor is not known. It has no much larger one-base neighbor in the sample; base qualities were not kept. The method behind the library was PCR. DNA from cultured CD4+ T cells underwent TCR sequencing with the Oncomine TCR Beta short-read assay at the Johns Hopkins FTIC core. The QIAamp micro DNA kit was used to extract genomic DNA from the cultured CD4+ T cells. Oncomine TCR Beta libraries made from cultured CD4+ T cells were pooled using unique dual indexes and sequenced on an Illumina iSeq 100. The original methods were these. Non-productive sequences were removed, and CDR3s not starting with C, not ending with F or W, or shorter than 7 amino acids were discarded. Antigen-specific clonotypes were identified with the MANAFEST web application by comparing peptide-stimulated wells with reference and other culture wells. An FDR below 0.05, an odds ratio above 5, and a productive frequency above 0.1% in at least two of three replicate wells were required for clones to be considered positive. Cross-reactive clonotypes were defined as significantly expanded in both SARS-CoV-2 spike wells and at least one common cold coronavirus spike condition. Using R version 3.6.1, CDR3 homology was evaluated through Levenshtein distances (stringdist) along with unrooted phylogenetic trees (ape). The raw public reads went through TCRdb reprocessing: fastp at Q25, MiXCR clone calling, in-frame beta chains kept. Rows merge per CDR3 protein into single entries with the most common DNA and genes. In this record, the V and J calls reflect TCRdb's handling and not the investigators' own analysis. The sample yields around 19,000 distinct CDR3 sequences; about 52% were counted once. The biggest ten clones account for roughly 4% of the sample.

V sheds 0 bases and J sheds 2 bases, leaving 13 bases between their ends. The CDR3 contains 16 residues, cysteine and phenylalanine counted. Only the CDR3 DNA stays, 48 bases, in frame from base 1. According to the germline V gene, CDR1 reads MNHEY and CDR2 reads SVGAGI. These data are taken from a study of vaccination and CD4 T cells after COVID-19 (dated by TCRdb to 2022 to 2024). Background on the whole study: SARS-CoV-2 positivity had been established in the convalescent patients by nasal swab PCR, and mild disease was recorded in nine of these patients and severe disease in one. Six males and four females were included in the convalescent cohort, with two Hispanic individuals, seven Caucasians, two Asians and one multiracial person represented. Two doses of either the Pfizer-BioNTech BNT162b2 vaccine (n=8) or the Moderna mRNA-1273 vaccine (n=2) were administered to participants. Post-COVID blood samples were collected from convalescent patients a median of around 100 days after diagnosis, with a range of about 30 to 170 days. Post-vaccine blood samples were obtained a median of about 72 days after the second vaccine dose, with a range of roughly 14 to 241 days. Overlapping spike peptide pools from SARS-CoV-2 and from the common cold coronaviruses HCoV-NL63, HCoV-OC43 and HCoV-229E were used as culture stimuli. In control cultures, a CEFX viral epitope pool was used as positive control, an HIV-1 Nef peptide pool was used as negative control, or no peptide was added. In more than eight COVID-19 convalescent patients and a handful of infection-naive healthy vaccine recipients, researchers compared the spike-specific CD4+ TCR repertoire from before mRNA vaccination with the repertoire from after. Overall results and qualifications from the work: In convalescent patients, a median 86.3% of post-vaccine SARS-CoV-2-reactive clones were detected only after vaccination, and vaccine-specific priming was suggested by this finding. Although the median number of SARS-CoV-2-reactive clonotypes went up from 20 to 25 after infection to 38 after vaccination, the increase was not significant. Of the vaccine-specific clones found in convalescent patients, nearly all (304 of 307) were mono-reactive for SARS-CoV-2 spike instead of being cross-reactive with common cold coronaviruses. Relatively few convalescent patients were included in the study, and early timepoints after natural infection were not analyzed.

What this sample's treatment or condition label stands for: roughly 11-day PBMC culture with coronavirus spike peptide pools or control peptides (ViraFEST assay). The ViraFEST assay, used in the study, expanded antigen-specific T cells with peptide pools and then identified the expanded clonotypes through TCR sequencing. The convalescent patients' positive SARS-CoV-2 PCR tests were from March to December 2020, which was before the Alpha, Beta and Delta variants emerged in the United States. PBMCs were cultured at around 2 million per well in IMDM supplemented with around 5% human AB serum and about 10 IU/ml IL-2, with around 10 ug/ml peptide pools added. Half of the culture medium was replaced with fresh IL-2-containing medium on days 3 and 7. After around 10 days of culture, CD4+ T cells were isolated by negative selection with the EasySep CD4+ T cell isolation kit. Ficoll-Paque Plus gradient centrifugation was used to isolate PBMCs from whole blood, and the isolated PBMCs were then either used fresh or cryopreserved at -140C. Culture conditions were generally each tested in triplicate wells.

The sequence was collected from a human donor who had recovered from COVID-19. The specimen was CD4+ T cells from blood, cultured in vitro. This receptor chain uses TRBV6-5 and TRBJ1-2; the D segment cannot be called with confidence. The bases are TGTGCCAGCAGTTACTCCCAGCACCCGATAAACTATGGCTACACCTTC. Translated, it gives CASSYSQHPINYGYTF.